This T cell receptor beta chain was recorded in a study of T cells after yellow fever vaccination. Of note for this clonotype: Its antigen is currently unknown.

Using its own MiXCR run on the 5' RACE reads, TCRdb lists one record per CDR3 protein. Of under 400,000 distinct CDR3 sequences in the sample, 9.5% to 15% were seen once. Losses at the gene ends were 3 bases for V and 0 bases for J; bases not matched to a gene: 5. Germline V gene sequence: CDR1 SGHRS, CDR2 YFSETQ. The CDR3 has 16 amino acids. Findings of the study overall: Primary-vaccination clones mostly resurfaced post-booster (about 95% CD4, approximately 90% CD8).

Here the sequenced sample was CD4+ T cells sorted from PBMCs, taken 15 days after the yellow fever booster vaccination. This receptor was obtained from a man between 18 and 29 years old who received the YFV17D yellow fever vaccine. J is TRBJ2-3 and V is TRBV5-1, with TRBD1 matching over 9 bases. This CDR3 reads CASSSAGTGSTDTQYF. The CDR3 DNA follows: TGCGCCAGCAGCTCAGCCGGGACAGGGAGCACAGATACGCAGTATTTT.